Shown below are 9 T cell receptor beta chains from a single sample sequenced in a study of T cell responses to AZD1222 COVID-19 vaccine. Method: immunoSEQ multiplex PCR; TCRdb's copy keeps in-frame clones and lacks some. There are about 93,000 clones in the sample; approximately 83% occur only once, and about 7.7% lies in the top ten. The source material was peripheral blood, sampled on day 0 of AZD1222 vaccination. These TCRs come from an adult in good health.

The V and J genes are TRBV27 and TRBJ2-1; D is undetermined. The ends were cut back, 5 bases at V and 2 bases at J, with 10 bases in the middle. Germline loops: CDR1 MNHEY, CDR2 SMNVEV (reference sequence). This CDR3 spans 14 amino acids. This chain's CDR3 is CASSTVSTYNEQFF. CDR3 coding DNA: TGTGCCAGCAGTACCGTCTCAACCTACAATGAGCAGTTCTTC.

This chain links TRBV7-3 with TRBJ2-2; TRBD1 matches at 7 bases. This CDR3 spans 16 amino acids. Germline V CDR1 and CDR2: SGHTA, FQGTGA. The J segment lost 3 bases and the V segment lost 5 bases, leaving 9 bases of the junction unmatched. CDR3 region: CASSISIGGYTGELFF. The CDR3 DNA reads TGTGCCAGCAGCATCTCAATAGGGGGCTACACCGGGGAGCTGTTTTTT. Together with reference TRBV7-3 and TRBJ2-2, the CDR3 gives the full variable domain: GAGVSQTPSNKVTEKGKYVELRCDPISGHTALYWYRQSLGQGPEFLIYFQGTGAADDSGLPNDRFFAVRPEGSVSTLKIQRTERGDSAVYLCASSISIGGYTGELFFGEGSRLTVL.

This clone was observed a single time. This chain uses TRBV27 with TRBJ2-7, with TRBD1 matching over 9 bases. Trimming cost V 2 bases and J 6 bases; bases outside gene matches: 5. Germline values: CDR1 MNHEY, CDR2 SMNVEV (reference sequence). The CDR3 runs to 14 residues. The DNA of the CDR3 is TGTGCCAGCAGTTTAGGGACAGGGTCCCTCGAGCAGTACTTC. Encoded protein: CASSLGTGSLEQYF.

This chain connects TRBV4-3 to TRBJ2-3; D gene ambiguous. Trimming left V 0 bases short and J 3 bases short, with 10 bases between. The CDR3 runs to 15 residues. The V gene's germline CDR1 is LGHNA and CDR2 YSLEER. The CDR3 loop reads CASSQDHGPTDTQYF. The CDR3 region has the DNA TGCGCCAGCAGCCAAGATCACGGCCCAACAGATACGCAGTATTTT.

The chain is built from TRBV12-3 or TRBV12-4 and TRBJ2-1, with D hard to call. V gave up 2 bases and J gave up 6 bases, with 8 bases separating them. This CDR3 spans 13 amino acids. This CDR3 is CASSLIGSNEQFF. CDR3 DNA: TGTGCCAGCAGTTTAATAGGGTCCAATGAGCAGTTCTTC.

This chain uses TRBV24-1 with TRBJ1-4; the D is unclear. CDR3 size: 14 residues. V dropped 3 bases and J dropped 7 bases, with 11 bases sitting between them. Germline lookup yields CDR1 KGHDR and CDR2 SFDVKD. In DNA, the CDR3 is TGTGCCACCAGTGATATCCGGTGGGGTGAAAAACTGTTTTTT. This translates into CATSDIRWGEKLFF.

The chain is built from TRBV3-1 (or the pseudogene TRBV3-2) and TRBJ2-1; no definite D call. The CDR3 sequence is 15 residues long. Germline V gene lookup returns CDR1 LGHDT and CDR2 YNNKEL (reference sequence). Trimming took 4 bases from V and 4 from J, leaving 14 bases between them. CDR3 sequence: CASSRAYVEYNEQFF. The DNA for the CDR3 is TGTGCCAGCAGCCGAGCTTACGTGGAATACAATGAGCAGTTCTTC.

The chain employs TRBV11-3 and TRBJ1-2, with no clear D. Between the trimmed V and J ends, which lost 1 base and 5 bases, there was a span of 14 bases. The CDR3 consists of 15 residues. Germline CDR1 SGHNT, CDR2 YENEEA. CDR3 in amino acids: CASSLVAPAEYGYTF. DNA for the CDR3: TGTGCCAGCAGCTTAGTAGCCCCTGCCGAATATGGCTACACCTTC.

This clone was seen a single time. J is TRBJ2-1 and V is TRBV3-1 (or the pseudogene TRBV3-2), with D perhaps assigned TRBD1 or TRBD2 (5 bases each). CDR1 is LGHDT and CDR2 is YNNKEL in the germline V gene (reference sequence). Trimming left V 1 base short and J 0 bases short, with 10 bases between. CDR3 length: 16 residues. The CDR3 loop is CASSQGDVPSYNEQFF. The DNA for the CDR3 is TGTGCCAGCAGCCAAGGGGACGTACCCTCCTACAATGAGCAGTTCTTC.